A selection of T cell receptor beta chains follows, all from one sample in a study of identical twins. TCRdb recomputed calls from the 5' RACE reads with MiXCR, one row per CDR3 protein. The sample holds nearly 250,000 distinct CDR3 sequences, 5.5% to 7% seen once. These sequences were also reported in another study, on yellow fever vaccine responses in identical twins.

Sequencing was done on a sample of memory (CD45RO+) T cells sorted from blood. The receptor set was obtained from a woman in her late teens or twenties in good health. The CDR3 runs from the conserved cysteine through the conserved F or W. The order of the fields is clone size, J gene, D gene, V gene, CDR3 DNA, CDR3 protein. D genes are given only for firm matches. A row's size may be missing; if present it is once, few, many or a size class.

>many|TRBJ2-1|TRBD2|TRBV14
TGTGCCAGCAGCCAAGAGGTAGCGACTAGCGGGAGGTATTTCAATGAGCAGTTCTTC
CASSQEVATSGRYFNEQFF
>few|TRBJ1-2|TRBD1|TRBV5-1
TGCGCCAGCAGCATGGACAGGGGGCCTAACTATGGCTACACCTTC
CASSMDRGPNYGYTF
>NA|TRBJ2-6|NA|TRBV7-8
TGTGCCAGCAGCTTAGTAGGTTCGGGCTCAGGGGCCAACGTCCTGACTTTC
CASSLVGSGSGANVLTF
>many|TRBJ1-6|NA|TRBV6-5
TGTGCCAGCAGTTCTCGGCGAGGGGGGCCCAATTCACCCCTCCACTTT
CASSSRRGGPNSPLHF
>many|TRBJ2-1|NA|TRBV14
TGTGCCAGCAGCCAATCCGTCGGCAATGAGCAGTTCTTC
CASSQSVGNEQFF
>few|TRBJ1-6|NA|TRBV19
TGTGCCAGTAGTACCAGTAGGACGTCACCCCTCCACTTT
CASSTSRTSPLHF
>NA|TRBJ1-2|NA|TRBV29-1
TGCAGCGTTGTGGGGCAGAGTAACTATGGCTACACCTTC
CSVVGQSNYGYTF
>many|TRBJ2-2|NA|TRBV20-1
TGCAGTGCTAGATCTAGCGCGACAGACACCGGGGAGCTGTTTTTT
CSARSSATDTGELFF
>NA|TRBJ1-5|NA|TRBV12-3/TRBV12-4
TGTGCCAGCGCCCTGGGGGGGGGGGCTCAGCCCCAGCATTTT
CASALGGGAQPQHF
>few|TRBJ1-1|NA|TRBV5-1
TGCGCCAGCAGCTGGGGCACGTCGGGAGGGAACACTGAAGCTTTCTTT
CASSWGTSGGNTEAFF
>many|TRBJ2-1|NA|TRBV10-3
TGTGCCATCAGTCAGCAGGGATCAACCTACAATGAGCAGTTCTTC
CAISQQGSTYNEQFF
>few|TRBJ2-1|TRBD2|TRBV28
TGTGCCAGCAGTCTTCCCGGGACTAGTATTGAGCAGTTCTTC
CASSLPGTSIEQFF
>many|TRBJ2-1|NA|TRBV6-2/TRBV6-3
TGTGCCAGCAGTTCGACGTTGAATGAGCAGTTCTTC
CASSSTLNEQFF
>few|TRBJ2-3|TRBD2|TRBV3-1
TGTGCCAGCATAGGACTAGGCACAGATACGCAGTATTTT
CASIGLGTDTQYF
>NA|TRBJ2-1|TRBD2|TRBV20-1
TGCTGTGCTAGAGATTTTGCGGGGGGAAACTACAATGAGCAGTTCTTC
CCARDFAGGNYNEQFF
>many|TRBJ1-2|TRBD1|TRBV6-2/TRBV6-3
TGTGCCAGCAGTTACCAGGGGGCCTACACCTTC
CASSYQGAYTF
>few|TRBJ1-1|NA|TRBV13
TGTGCCAGCAGTCGGTTGGGGGCCGAGACGATGAACACTGAAGCTTTCTTT
CASSRLGAETMNTEAFF
>few|TRBJ2-6|TRBD1|TRBV25-1
TGTGCCAGCAGTCCAGCAGGGGGCTCTTTTGCTGGGGCCAACGTCCTGACTTTC
CASSPAGGSFAGANVLTF
>many|TRBJ2-1|NA|TRBV12-3/TRBV12-4
TGTGCCAGCAGGCCTGGGCTCGACAATGAGCAGTTCTTC
CASRPGLDNEQFF
>few|TRBJ1-5|NA|TRBV19
TGTGCCAGCCTATCCGGCGGGGGAGGGTCTAGCAATCAGCCCCAGCATTTT
CASLSGGGGSSNQPQHF
>many|TRBJ2-3|TRBD1|TRBV7-9
TGTGCCAGCAGCCCTCAGGACAGGAGAGATACGCAGTATTTT
CASSPQDRRDTQYF
>many|TRBJ2-1|NA|TRBV20-1
TGCAGTGCTAGAGACAATCCCGTGGCCTGGGACTCGGTCAATGAGCAGTTCTTC
CSARDNPVAWDSVNEQFF
>few|TRBJ2-1|NA|TRBV27
TGTGCCAGCAGTTTATCGGAGGCAGGGAACAATGAGCAGTTCTTC
CASSLSEAGNNEQFF
>few|TRBJ2-3|NA|TRBV18
TGTGCCAGCTCACCACAGTGGGGCGAGGATACGCAGTATTTT
CASSPQWGEDTQYF
>many|TRBJ1-5|NA|TRBV6-1
TGTGCCAGCAGCACCGACAGGCTTAGCAATCAGCCCCAGCATTTT
CASSTDRLSNQPQHF
>many|TRBJ1-1|NA|TRBV3-1
TGTGCCAGCAGCCAAGCTAACAGAATGAACACTGAAGCTTTCTTT
CASSQANRMNTEAFF
>few|TRBJ2-6|NA|TRBV5-1
TGCGCCAGCAGCTCCCAGGTCGATACTGGGGCCAACGTCCTGACTTTC
CASSSQVDTGANVLTF
>NA|TRBJ2-1|TRBD2|TRBV7-8
TGTGCCAGCAGCCTCTTGACTAGCGGGGGTCATGAGCAGTTCTTC
CASSLLTSGGHEQFF
>NA|TRBJ2-7|TRBD2|TRBV20-1
TGCAGTGCTAGGCTGGTAGCGGGAGGCCACGAGCAGTACTTC
CSARLVAGGHEQYF
>NA|TRBJ1-2|TRBD1|TRBV4-2
TGTGCCAGCATCCCATATTATAGCGGCCAGACAGGGCCCTATGGCTACACCTTC
CASIPYYSGQTGPYGYTF
>many|TRBJ2-2|NA|TRBV15
TGTGCCACCAGCAGAGCCGCGGGCGGGGCCGGGGAGCTGTTTTTT
CATSRAAGGAGELFF
>NA|TRBJ2-2|NA|TRBV10-1
TGCGCCAGCAGGGCCGGGATTTTGAACACCGGGGAGCTGTTTTTT
CASRAGILNTGELFF
>NA|TRBJ2-6|NA|TRBV6-1
TGTGCCAGCACTGGTACAGGAACTGGGGCCAACGTCCTGACTTTC
CASTGTGTGANVLTF
>many|TRBJ1-4|NA|TRBV6-5
TGTGCCAGCAGTAACCTACTATTTCGACCGGGAGGGAACGAAAAACTGTTTTTT
CASSNLLFRPGGNEKLFF
>NA|TRBJ2-6|NA|TRBV24-1
TGTGCCACCAGTGCAGCCGGGGCCAACGTCCTGACTTTC
CATSAAGANVLTF
>few|TRBJ1-1|NA|TRBV5-1
TGCGCCAGCAGCCAGGGTGGGGGGCGCGGCACTGAAGCTTTCTTT
CASSQGGGRGTEAFF
>many|TRBJ1-1|TRBD1|TRBV20-1
TGCAGTGCTCCGGGACAGTTGAACACTGAAGCTTTCTTT
CSAPGQLNTEAFF
>few|TRBJ1-1|NA|TRBV20-1
TGCAGTGCTCGAGCGGGACAAATGAACACTGAAGCTTTCTTT
CSARAGQMNTEAFF
>many|TRBJ1-6|TRBD1|TRBV15
TGTGCCAGTTCCCGGGACAGTAATTCACCCCTCCACTTT
CASSRDSNSPLHF
>few|TRBJ2-1|NA|TRBV25-1
TGTGCCAGCAGTGGCCAGGGAGAGCTTGACAATGAGCAGTTCTTC
CASSGQGELDNEQFF
>many|TRBJ2-1|TRBD1|TRBV24-1
TGTGCCACCAGTACCAGGACAGGGGTGTCCTACAATGAGCAGTTCTTC
CATSTRTGVSYNEQFF
>NA|TRBJ2-3|TRBD2|TRBV7-8
TGTGCCAGCAGCCCAGGGACTATCGGAGATACGCAGTATTTT
CASSPGTIGDTQYF
>many|TRBJ2-1|NA|TRBV7-3
TGTGCCAGCAGCTTAAAAGGTAGCGGATACTACAATGAGCAGTTCTTC
CASSLKGSGYYNEQFF
>few|TRBJ2-7|NA|TRBV18
TGTGCCAGCTCACCAAACCCCCACGAGCAGTACTTC
CASSPNPHEQYF
>many|TRBJ2-1|NA|TRBV7-8
TGTGCCAGCAGCTTAGCGGTAACTACTTCCTACAATGAGCAGTTCTTC
CASSLAVTTSYNEQFF